Shown below are 30 T cell receptor beta chains from a single sample sequenced in a study of T-cell reconstitution after alpha-beta-depleted transplantation in children. Using unique molecular identifiers, the investigators prepared the TCRbeta library. Each CDR3 protein is one row after TCRdb ran MiXCR on the PCR reads. Among 200,000 to 250,000 distinct CDR3 sequences listed, about 11% were seen once. This specimen was PBMCs, taken before TCRalphabeta/CD19-depleted stem cell transplant. These receptors originate from a child under two years old with acute myeloid leukemia, due to receive a stem cell transplant.

This clonotype was recorded many times. The genes are TRBV7-2 and TRBJ1-1; possible D gene TRBD1, 6 bases. The V end lost 5 bases, the J end lost 8 bases, and 12 bases lay between the germline ends. The CDR3 runs to 12 residues. The germline V gene encodes CDR1 SGHTA and CDR2 FQGNSA. DNA for the CDR3: TGTGCCAGCAGCCAGGGGCCGGAAGAAGCTTTCTTT. As protein: CASSQGPEEAFF. Combining the CDR3 with reference TRBV7-2 and TRBJ1-1 gives the whole variable domain GAGVSQSPSNKVTEKGKDVELRCDPISGHTALYWYRQSLGQGLEFLIYFQGNSAPDKSGLPSDRFSAERTGGSVSTLTIQRTQQEDSAVYLCASSQGPEEAFFGQGTRLTVV.

In the case of this clonotype: This CDR3 fails to terminate in the conserved phenylalanine or tryptophan, so it likely reflects a read error. The V and J genes are TRBV7-2 and TRBJ2-5; D may be TRBD2 (6 bases). This CDR3 spans 13 amino acids. CDR1 is SGHTA and CDR2 is FQGNSA in the germline V gene. V dropped 3 bases and J dropped 5 bases, with 10 bases sitting between them. The CDR3 DNA sequence: TGTGCCAGCAGCTTGGGGGGTGGTGAGACCCAGTACTTA. Amino acids: CASSLGGGETQYL.

Turning to this clonotype: The junction departs from the called germline gene at one end, perhaps through a read error. CDR3 amino acids: CASSPQAPTNSGNTLYF. DNA of the CDR3: TGTGCCAGCTCACCACAGGCTCCAACTAACTCTGGAAACACCTTATATTTT. The V call is TRBV18, the J call TRBJ1-3; D gene ambiguous. The CDR3 contains 17 residues. Germline CDR1 reads KGHSH; CDR2 reads LQKENI.

V and J are TRBV7-8 and TRBJ2-5; maybe TRBD2 (6 bases). The CDR3 consists of 19 residues. Between the trimmed V and J ends, which lost 3 bases and 3 bases, there was a span of 26 bases. Germline assignment: CDR1 SGHVS and CDR2 FQNEAQ. The CDR3 DNA reads as TGTGCCAGCAGCTTTGTCATTATCCCCCGAGCGGGTGAAAAAGAGACCCAGTACTTC. Translating it yields CASSFVIIPRAGEKETQYF.

Notes on this clonotype: A much larger clonotype is one base distant, so this may be a read error. This chain joins TRBV7-3 and TRBJ2-3; possibly TRBD1 for D (5 bases). The J call may be incorrect, as the DNA end agrees better with TRBJ1-5. Germline CDR1 and CDR2: SGHTA and FQGTGA. The CDR3 has 16 residues. The CDR3 DNA reads TGTGCCAGCAGCTTAAATATGGCGGGGCCCACAGATACGCAGCATTTT. Its translation: CASSLNMAGPTDTQHF.

This clonotype was picked up many times. The chain carries TRBV9 and TRBJ2-2; 7 bases line up with TRBD1. The CDR3 covers 15 residues. V shed 0 bases and J 1 base; nucleotides not matched to a gene: 0. The V gene's germline CDR1 is SGDLS and CDR2 YYNGEE. CDR3 sequence: CASSVGTGNTGELFF. The CDR3 DNA reads as TGTGCCAGCAGCGTAGGGACAGGGAACACCGGGGAGCTGTTTTTT.

This clonotype was seen at least ten times. The rearrangement links TRBV6-5 to TRBJ2-2, with D unresolved. The CDR3 covers 14 residues. Germline-derived CDR1 and CDR2 are MNHEY and SVGAGI. The V end was cut by 4 bases, the J end by 6 bases, with 12 bases between. CDR3 DNA sequence: TGTGCCAGCAGTTTTCAACTTGCAGCCGGGGAGCTGTTTTTT. Translating it yields CASSFQLAAGELFF.

This clonotype showed up many times. The gene calls are TRBV5-1 and TRBJ1-1; D is uncertain. This CDR3 region has 14 residues. Germline V gives CDR1 SGHRS, CDR2 YFSETQ. V lost 0 bases, J lost 5 bases, and 11 bases lay in between. The CDR3 bases are TGCGCCAGCAGCTTGGAGTCAGGTGGGACTGAAGCTTTCTTT. It is translated as CASSLESGGTEAFF.

This clonotype turned up a few times. J is TRBJ2-2 and V is TRBV3-1; D is uncertain. The CDR3 covers 12 residues. V shed 3 bases and J shed 5 bases, with 4 bases lying between them. Germline V gene data show CDR1 as LGHDT and CDR2 as YNNKEL (reference sequence). The CDR3 here is CASSQRTGELFF. The CDR3 nucleotides read TGTGCCAGCAGCCAGAGAACCGGGGAGCTGTTTTTT.

This clonotype has at least ten counts. The V and J genes are TRBV20-1 and TRBJ2-3, with TRBD2 matching 8 bases. The length of the CDR3 is 14 residues. The germline gives CDR1 DFQATT, CDR2 SNEGSKA (reference sequence). V dropped 3 bases and J dropped 1; count of bases not matched to a gene: 3. CDR3 residues: CSASGGGRTDTQYF. As DNA, the CDR3 is TGCAGTGCTAGCGGCGGGGGGCGCACAGATACGCAGTATTTT.

This chain uses TRBV28 with TRBJ2-1; TRBD2 agrees at 10 bases. Germline V gene lookup returns CDR1 MDHEN and CDR2 SYDVKM. The ends lost 7 bases at V and 4 bases at J; junction bases unmatched: 4. The CDR3 extends over 14 amino acids. For the CDR3, the DNA is TGTGCCAGCAAGCCGGGACTAGCGTACAATGAGCAGTTCTTC. The encoded protein is CASKPGLAYNEQFF.

This clonotype was recorded at least ten times. The gene calls are TRBV11-2 and TRBJ2-7; 7 positions match TRBD1. The CDR3 runs 15 residues. CDR1 is SGHAT and CDR2 is FQNNGV in the germline V gene. Trimming at V came to 1 base and at J to 2 bases, leaving 5 bases not matched to a gene. The CDR3 loop reads CASSLAGTEAYEQYF. As DNA, the CDR3 is TGTGCCAGCAGCTTAGCTGGGACAGAGGCCTACGAGCAGTACTTC.

The chain combines TRBV20-1 with TRBJ2-3; TRBD2 matches at 8 bases. Germline assignment: CDR1 DFQATT and CDR2 SNEGSKA (reference sequence). The CDR3 is 17 residues long. J was trimmed by 3 bases and V by 2 bases; bases with no gene match: 13. CDR3 residues: CSARLGGGGAGTDTQYF. The CDR3 nucleotides read TGCAGTGCTAGACTCGGGGGGGGCGGGGCCGGTACAGATACGCAGTATTTT.

Ten or more counts support this clonotype. The gene calls are TRBV20-1 and TRBJ2-3, with TRBD2 matching 15 bases. From germline, CDR1 is DFQATT and CDR2 SNEGSKA (reference sequence). J gave up 6 bases and V 0 bases, and 1 base lay outside the gene matches. The CDR3 spans 15 residues. For the CDR3, the DNA is TGCAGTGCTAGAGATGGGACTAGCGGGAGGGATACGCAGTATTTT. Amino acids: CSARDGTSGRDTQYF.

This clonotype was observed at least ten times. The rearrangement links TRBV7-3 to TRBJ2-5; 10 positions match TRBD1. Germline CDR1 is SGHTA and CDR2 is FQGTGA. The length of the CDR3 is 15 residues. J was trimmed by 4 bases and V by 3 bases; bases with no gene match: 5. CDR3 amino acids: CASSFRQGAGETQYF. As DNA, the CDR3 is TGTGCCAGCAGCTTCCGACAGGGGGCGGGAGAGACCCAGTACTTC.

There are many counts of this clonotype. The chain couples TRBV6-5 to TRBJ2-7; the match to TRBD2 covers 11 bases. V shed 0 bases, J shed 5 bases, and the junction held 6 bases outside the gene matches. The CDR3 extends over 16 amino acids. Germline V gives CDR1 MNHEY, CDR2 SVGAGI. The CDR3 bases are TGTGCCAGCAGTTACTCGTCGACTAGCGGGAACAACGAGCAGTACTTC. Translating it yields CASSYSSTSGNNEQYF.

CDR3 loop: CASSSDRAIRSGANVLTF. The CDR3 coding sequence is TGTGCCAGCAGCTCGGACAGGGCGATCCGCTCTGGGGCCAACGTCCTGACTTTC. The chain uses TRBV7-8 and TRBJ2-6; 8 positions match TRBD1. V was clipped by 4 bases and J by 0 bases; unmatched bases: 8. CDR3 length equals 18 residues. Germline CDR1 SGHVS, CDR2 FQNEAQ.

This clonotype has ten or more counts. The rearrangement joins TRBV5-1 to TRBJ2-3; 7 bases are shared with TRBD1. The length of the CDR3 is 17 residues. V was pared by 6 bases and J by 3 bases, with 16 bases of the junction left unmatched. Germline loops: CDR1 SGHRS, CDR2 YFSETQ. Written as DNA, the CDR3 is TGCGCCAGCACCCCCGGGACAGCTTTAATAGGGACAGATACGCAGTATTTT. Protein: CASTPGTALIGTDTQYF. The full variable domain, in which reference TRBV5-1 and TRBJ2-3 provide the parts outside the CDR3, is KAGVTQTPRYLIKTRGQQVTLSCSPISGHRSVSWYQQTPGQGLQFLFEYFSETQRNKGNFPGRFSGRQFSNSRSEMNVSTLELGDSALYLCASTPGTALIGTDTQYFGPGTRLTVL.

This clonotype showed up many times. The chain employs TRBV18 and TRBJ1-2; TRBD1 agrees at 9 bases. With 0 bases clipped from V and 6 bases from J, the junction kept 2 bases outside the gene matches. This CDR3 has 14 residues. Germline assignment: CDR1 KGHSH and CDR2 LQKENI. The CDR3 nucleotides read TGTGCCAGCTCACCACCGGGACAGGGAAATGGCTACACCTTC. It is translated as CASSPPGQGNGYTF.

This clonotype has at least ten counts. This chain connects TRBV7-2 to TRBJ1-2; possible D gene TRBD1, 5 bases. The CDR3 spans 16 residues. Between the trimmed V and J ends, which lost 5 bases and 1 base, there was a span of 17 bases. From germline, CDR1 is SGHTA and CDR2 FQGNSA. CDR3 sequence (DNA): TGTGCCAGCAGCCCCCCTGGAGGGGCTCGTAACTATGGCTACACCTTC. Amino acids: CASSPPGGARNYGYTF. Full variable domain (missing parts from reference TRBV7-2 and TRBJ1-2): GAGVSQSPSNKVTEKGKDVELRCDPISGHTALYWYRQSLGQGLEFLIYFQGNSAPDKSGLPSDRFSAERTGGSVSTLTIQRTQQEDSAVYLCASSPPGGARNYGYTFGSGTRLTVV.

This clonotype has a count of ten or more. V is TRBV5-8 and J is TRBJ2-1, with D uncertain. This CDR3 has 14 amino acids. The germline V gene has CDR1 SGHTS and CDR2 YDEGEE. The V end was cut by 0 bases, the J end by 2 bases, with 6 bases between. CDR3 protein: CASSLGQTYNEQFF. The CDR3 DNA reads TGTGCCAGCAGCTTGGGGCAAACCTACAATGAGCAGTTCTTC.

This clonotype was seen ten or more times. The chain recombines TRBV2 with TRBJ2-3, with TRBD2 matching over 10 bases. CDR1 and CDR2 (germline): SNHLY, FYNNEI. The CDR3 has 16 amino acids. The ends lost 2 bases at V and 4 bases at J; junction bases unmatched: 6. Written as DNA, the CDR3 is TGTGCCAGCAGTGAACTTGGACTAGCGGACGCAGATACGCAGTATTTT. Translated, it gives CASSELGLADADTQYF.

This clonotype appeared many times. V gene TRBV5-1 combines with J gene TRBJ2-2, with D possibly TRBD1 on 6 matching bases. Trimming stripped 2 bases from V and 5 bases from J, with 16 bases between. Germline assignment: CDR1 SGHRS and CDR2 YFSETQ. CDR3 length: 16 residues. The CDR3 spells CASSLPGRGQTGELFF. The CDR3 nucleotides read TGCGCCAGCAGCTTACCTGGCAGGGGTCAAACCGGGGAGCTGTTTTTT. Supplemented by reference TRBV5-1 and TRBJ2-2, the full variable domain reads KAGVTQTPRYLIKTRGQQVTLSCSPISGHRSVSWYQQTPGQGLQFLFEYFSETQRNKGNFPGRFSGRQFSNSRSEMNVSTLELGDSALYLCASSLPGRGQTGELFFGEGSRLTVL.

This clonotype showed up many times. The rearrangement links TRBV9 to TRBJ2-5; TRBD2 matches at 9 bases. Unmatched junction bases numbered 5, after V lost 4 bases and J lost 4 bases. The CDR3 is 14 residues long. The germline gives CDR1 SGDLS, CDR2 YYNGEE. The CDR3 reads CASSSLAGIETQYF. The DNA of the CDR3 is TGTGCCAGCAGCTCCCTAGCGGGAATAGAGACCCAGTACTTC.

This clonotype was seen at least ten times. The chain carries TRBV12-3 or TRBV12-4 and TRBJ1-2, with D hard to call. This CDR3 has 13 amino acids. The V gene lost 4 bases and the J gene lost 10 bases, with 16 bases spanning the gap. CDR3 residues: CASSYWRTFDYTF. As DNA, the CDR3 is TGTGCCAGCAGTTATTGGAGGACGTTTGACTACACCTTC.

This clonotype came up many times. J is TRBJ2-3 and V is TRBV12-3 or TRBV12-4; 12 positions agree with TRBD2. The CDR3 is made up of 17 amino acids. V trimming: 6 bases; J trimming: 6 bases; junction bases outside the gene matches: 13. CDR3 region: CASSPGRLAGVGDTQYF. The CDR3 DNA is TGTGCCAGCAGCCCCGGCAGACTAGCGGGAGTGGGCGATACGCAGTATTTT.

This clonotype was counted at least ten times. The chain combines TRBV4-3 with TRBJ2-1; 9 positions match TRBD2. The CDR3 runs 16 residues. CDR1 and CDR2 (germline): LGHNA, YSLEER. V shed 1 base and J 4 bases; nucleotides not matched to a gene: 5. The CDR3 DNA follows: TGCGCCAGCAGCCAAGGGTCTAGCGGGATATACAATGAGCAGTTCTTC. It is translated as CASSQGSSGIYNEQFF.

This clonotype was seen many times. This chain links TRBV18 with TRBJ2-5; perhaps TRBD1 as D (6 bases). The CDR3 runs to 17 residues. V was clipped by 3 bases and J by 5 bases, with 22 bases between them. CDR1 and CDR2 from the germline V gene are KGHSH and LQKENI. The CDR3 spells CASSPRFGSQGLETQYF. CDR3 DNA: TGTGCCAGCTCACCGCGTTTCGGCAGTCAGGGGCTTGAGACCCAGTACTTC.

This clonotype has ten or more counts. The V gene is TRBV30, the J gene TRBJ1-2, with D unclear. From germline, CDR1 is GTSNPN and CDR2 SVGIG (reference sequence). V shed 0 bases and J shed 4 bases, with 6 bases lying between them. The CDR3 contains 12 residues. CDR3 sequence reads: CAWSVNLYGYTF. CDR3 in DNA: TGTGCCTGGAGTGTAAACCTCTATGGCTACACCTTC. The whole variable domain, remainder taken from reference TRBV30 and TRBJ1-2, is SQTIHQWPATLVQPVGSPLSLECTVEGTSNPNLYWYRQAAGRGLQLLFYSVGIGQISSEVPQNLSASRPQDRQFILSSKKLLLSDSGFYLCAWSVNLYGYTFGSGTRLTVV.

In its sample, this clonotype was seen many times. The genes are TRBV20-1 and TRBJ1-2; 9 bases fit TRBD1. V lost 6 bases to trimming and J lost 8 bases; unmatched junction nucleotides: 7. The CDR3 contains 12 residues. Germline V gene data show CDR1 as DFQATT and CDR2 as SNEGSKA (reference sequence). The CDR3 loop reads CSAPQGAEGYTF. The CDR3 DNA follows: TGCAGTGCGCCACAGGGGGCGGAAGGCTACACCTTC.